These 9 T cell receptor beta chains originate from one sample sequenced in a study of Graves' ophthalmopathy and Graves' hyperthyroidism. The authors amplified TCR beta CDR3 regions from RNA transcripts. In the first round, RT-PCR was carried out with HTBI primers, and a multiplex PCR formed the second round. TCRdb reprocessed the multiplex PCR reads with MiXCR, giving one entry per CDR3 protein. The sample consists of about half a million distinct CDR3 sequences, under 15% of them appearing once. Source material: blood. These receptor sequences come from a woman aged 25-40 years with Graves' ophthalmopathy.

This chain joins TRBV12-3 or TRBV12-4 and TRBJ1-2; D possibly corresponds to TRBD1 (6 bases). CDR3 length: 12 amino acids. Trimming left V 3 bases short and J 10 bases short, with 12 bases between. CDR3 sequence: CASSLTGSAYTF. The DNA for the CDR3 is TGTGCCAGCAGTTTGACAGGTTCTGCCTACACCTTC.

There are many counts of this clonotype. CDR3 loop: CASRRDSGEGYTF. Here the CDR3 DNA reads TGTGCCAGCAGACGCGATTCGGGGGAGGGCTACACCTTC. The J gene is TRBJ1-2, the V gene TRBV2, with a possible D match to TRBD1 (5 bases). The ends were cut back, 6 bases at V and 8 bases at J, with 16 bases in the middle. The length of the CDR3 is 13 residues. CDR1 SNHLY and CDR2 FYNNEI come from the germline V gene.

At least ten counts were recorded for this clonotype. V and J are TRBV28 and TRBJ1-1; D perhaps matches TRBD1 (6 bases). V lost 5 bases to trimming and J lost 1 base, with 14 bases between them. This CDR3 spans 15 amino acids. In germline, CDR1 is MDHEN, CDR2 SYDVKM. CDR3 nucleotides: TGTGCCAGCAGTCCACCCGGGACAAAGAACACTGAAGCTTTCTTT. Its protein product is CASSPPGTKNTEAFF.

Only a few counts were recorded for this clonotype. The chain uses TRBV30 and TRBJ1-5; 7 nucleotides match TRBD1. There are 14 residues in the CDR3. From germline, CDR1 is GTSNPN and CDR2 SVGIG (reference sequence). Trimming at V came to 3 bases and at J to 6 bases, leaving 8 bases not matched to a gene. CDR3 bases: TGTGCCTGGAGAGCAGGGGGATTCTCTCAGCCCCAGCATTTT. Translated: CAWRAGGFSQPQHF.

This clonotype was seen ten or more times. CDR3 sequence reads: CASSEGIGYEQYF. The CDR3 region has the DNA TGCGCCAGCAGTGAGGGCATCGGCTACGAGCAGTACTTC. This chain links TRBV10-1 with TRBJ2-7; D gene ambiguous. From germline, CDR1 is WNHNN and CDR2 SYGVQD (reference sequence). Between the trimmed V and J ends, which lost 2 bases and 3 bases, there was a span of 8 bases. The CDR3 is made up of 13 amino acids.

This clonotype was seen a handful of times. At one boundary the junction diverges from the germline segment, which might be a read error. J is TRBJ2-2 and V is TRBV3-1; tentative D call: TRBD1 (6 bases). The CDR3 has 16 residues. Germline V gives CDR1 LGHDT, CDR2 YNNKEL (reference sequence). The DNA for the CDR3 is TGTGCCAGCAGCCAACTTACAGGGCAGGACACTGGGGAGCTGTTTTTT. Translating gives CASSQLTGQDTGELFF.

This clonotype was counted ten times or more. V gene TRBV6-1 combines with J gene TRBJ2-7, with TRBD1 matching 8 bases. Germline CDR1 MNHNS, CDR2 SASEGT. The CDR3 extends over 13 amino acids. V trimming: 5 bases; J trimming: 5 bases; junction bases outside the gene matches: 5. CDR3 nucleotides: TGTGCCAGCAGTACCCAGGGGGCAGACGAGCAGTACTTC. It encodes CASSTQGADEQYF.

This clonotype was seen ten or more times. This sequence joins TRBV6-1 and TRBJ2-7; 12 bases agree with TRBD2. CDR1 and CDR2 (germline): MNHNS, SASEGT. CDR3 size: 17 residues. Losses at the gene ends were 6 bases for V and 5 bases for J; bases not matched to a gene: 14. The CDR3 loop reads CASRVPPGLAGLDEQYF. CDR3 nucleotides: TGTGCCAGCAGGGTACCACCGGGACTAGCGGGTTTGGACGAGCAGTACTTC.

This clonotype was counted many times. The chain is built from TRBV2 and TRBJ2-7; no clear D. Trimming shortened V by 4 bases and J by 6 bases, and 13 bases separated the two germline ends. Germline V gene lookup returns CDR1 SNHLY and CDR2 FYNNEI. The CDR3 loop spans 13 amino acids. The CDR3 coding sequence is TGTGCCAGCAGTGGATCGCCCTCGGGCGAGCAGTACTTC. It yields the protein CASSGSPSGEQYF.